The entry below gives a single T cell receptor beta chain sequence along with its context. This specimen belongs to a study of blood T cell repertoires in COVID-19. Looking at the study overall: Acute and convalescent COVID-19 specimens originated in the United States, Italy and Spain. The analysed material was cDNA or gDNA that came from T cells, B-cell-depleted T cells, or PBMCs.

In the original analysis: Estimation of nucleated cell counts relied on the amplification of reference gene primers. Profiling relied on immunoSEQ multiplex PCR, and the TCRdb table lists in-frame clones only, not all of them. V and J calls and clone size are as listed in that table; D and trimming were resolved from the DNA. The sample has about 140,000 clones, 81% seen once. The junction had 8 bases not matched to a gene; V was cut back by 5 bases and J by 9 bases. This CDR3 is built from 14 residues. CDR1 and CDR2 (germline): ENHRY, SYGVKD. Sequencing was done on a sample of peripheral blood. This TCR came from an older woman with active or convalescent COVID-19. The chain has TRBV10-3 and TRBJ2-1; 9 bases match TRBD1. The CDR3 nucleotides read TGTGCCATCAGTCCCGGGACAGGGTTGGGTGAGCAGTTCTTC. This encodes CAISPGTGLGEQFF.